This is a list of T cell receptor beta chains from one sample in a study of regulatory T cells in long-lasting Graves disease. TCRdb independently ran MiXCR on the multiplex PCR reads; one entry per CDR3 protein. The table shows 250,000 or so distinct CDR3 sequences, with 20% occurring only once. This material consisted of peripheral blood mononuclear cells (PBMCs), taken at new diagnosis, from a patient treated with antithyroid drugs. The receptors stem from a female donor with Graves disease. Each CDR3 is given with its conserved first and last residue. The D gene is left open where the match is weak. Part of the rows lack a size; the others show once, few, many or a class for expanded clones.

J: TRBJ1-4
length: 17
V: TRBV19
D: NA
size: few
CDR3: CASSIVSGGQTNEKLFF
DNA: TGTGCCAGTAGTATCGTATCTGGTGGTCAAACTAATGAAAAACTGTTTTTT

J: TRBJ2-5
length: 14
V: TRBV6-1
D: TRBD2
size: NA
CDR3: CASTMEAGGGTQYF
DNA: TGTGCCAGCACCATGGAGGCGGGGGGGGGGACCCAGTACTTC

J: TRBJ2-7
length: 13
V: TRBV19
D: TRBD1
size: NA
CDR3: CASSGTGGDEQYF
DNA: TGTGCCAGTAGCGGGACAGGGGGGGACGAGCAGTACTTC

J: TRBJ1-1
length: 15
V: TRBV27
D: NA
size: few
CDR3: CASSLTQTTNTEAFF
DNA: TGTGCCAGCAGTTTAACGCAGACGACGAACACTGAAGCTTTCTTT

J: TRBJ2-6
length: 15
V: TRBV12-3/TRBV12-4
D: NA
size: many
CDR3: CASSLVGSGANVLTF
DNA: TGTGCCAGCAGTCTCGTGGGTTCTGGGGCCAACGTCCTGACTTTC

J: TRBJ2-7
length: 14
V: TRBV19
D: NA
size: NA
CDR3: CASSIVARSYEQYF
DNA: TGTGCCAGTAGTATAGTGGCCAGATCCTACGAGCAGTACTTC

J: TRBJ2-5
length: 14
V: TRBV6-1
D: TRBD1
size: many
CDR3: CASSPGQGGRTQYF
DNA: TGTGCCAGCAGCCCCGGACAGGGAGGTCGGACCCAGTACTTC

J: TRBJ1-1
length: 13
V: TRBV11-2
D: TRBD1
size: few
CDR3: CASSSMDRGSAFF
DNA: TGTGCCAGCAGCTCGATGGACAGGGGGAGTGCTTTCTTT

J: TRBJ2-7
length: 13
V: TRBV20-1
D: NA
size: many
CDR3: CSANRGAPYEQYF
DNA: TGCAGTGCCAACCGGGGGGCGCCCTACGAGCAGTACTTC

J: TRBJ2-7
length: 15
V: TRBV5-1
D: NA
size: many
CDR3: CASSLTVGGSYEQYF
DNA: TGCGCCAGCAGCTTGACGGTGGGGGGTTCCTACGAGCAGTACTTC

J: TRBJ2-7
length: 15
V: TRBV5-5
D: NA
size: NA
CDR3: CASSGTLSSYNEQYF
DNA: TGTGCCAGCAGCGGGACCTTAAGCTCCTACAATGAGCAGTACTTC

J: TRBJ2-1
length: 13
V: TRBV5-8
D: TRBD1
size: NA
CDR3: CARREGAFIEQFF
DNA: TGTGCCAGGAGAGAGGGGGCTTTTATTGAGCAGTTCTTC

J: TRBJ1-2
length: 14
V: TRBV5-1
D: NA
size: many
CDR3: CASSRADPNYGYTF
DNA: TGCGCCAGCAGCCGGGCAGACCCTAACTATGGCTACACCTTC

J: TRBJ2-1
length: 14
V: TRBV7-8
D: NA
size: many
CDR3: CASSPRRRDNEQFF
DNA: TGTGCCAGCAGCCCCCGGCGTAGAGACAATGAGCAGTTCTTC

J: TRBJ2-7
length: 15
V: TRBV9
D: TRBD1
size: many
CDR3: CASSARTGGSYEQYF
DNA: TGTGCCAGCAGCGCCCGGACAGGGGGCTCCTACGAGCAGTACTTC

J: TRBJ2-5
length: 13
V: TRBV2
D: NA
size: many
CDR3: CASKTGRQETQYF
DNA: TGTGCCAGCAAGACAGGACGCCAAGAGACCCAGTACTTC

J: TRBJ2-3
length: 15
V: TRBV19
D: TRBD2
size: many
CDR3: CASSDLAGRTDTQYF
DNA: TGTGCCAGTAGTGACCTAGCGGGACGCACAGATACGCAGTATTTT

J: TRBJ2-1
length: 15
V: TRBV29-1
D: TRBD2
size: NA
CDR3: CSVDSSGSGYNEQFF
DNA: TGCAGCGTTGATTCTAGCGGGAGTGGCTACAATGAGCAGTTCTTC

J: TRBJ2-7
length: 14
V: TRBV7-8
D: TRBD1
size: many
CDR3: CASSRRDRGREQYF
DNA: TGTGCCAGCAGCCGCCGGGACAGGGGGCGCGAGCAGTACTTC

J: TRBJ1-1
length: 15
V: TRBV12-3/TRBV12-4
D: TRBD1
size: many
CDR3: CASSSGQGGDPEAFF
DNA: TGTGCCAGCAGTTCGGGACAGGGGGGCGACCCTGAAGCTTTCTTT

J: TRBJ2-1
length: 16
V: TRBV7-2
D: TRBD2
size: many
CDR3: CASSLAYSGKYNEQFF
DNA: TGTGCCAGCAGCTTAGCTTATAGCGGGAAGTACAATGAGCAGTTCTTC

J: TRBJ2-5
length: 13
V: TRBV7-2
D: NA
size: many
CDR3: CASSTTLRETQYF
DNA: TGTGCCAGCAGCACAACTCTTCGGGAGACCCAGTACTTC

J: TRBJ2-6
length: 18
V: TRBV18
D: TRBD1
size: once
CDR3: CASSLRAGGFSGANVLTF
DNA: TGTGCCAGCTCACTACGCGCAGGGGGCTTCTCTGGGGCCAACGTCCTGACTTTC

J: TRBJ2-5
length: 13
V: TRBV7-2
D: TRBD2
size: many
CDR3: CATSGRFQETQYF
DNA: TGTGCCACGAGCGGGAGGTTTCAAGAGACCCAGTACTTC

J: TRBJ2-1
length: 14
V: TRBV11-3
D: NA
size: many
CDR3: CASSLGTSRNEQFF
DNA: TGTGCCAGCAGCTTGGGTACTAGCCGGAATGAGCAGTTCTTC

J: TRBJ2-4
length: 16
V: TRBV28
D: TRBD1
size: many
CDR3: CASSPLTGASRNIQYF
DNA: TGTGCCAGCAGCCCATTGACAGGGGCGTCTAGAAACATTCAGTACTTC

J: TRBJ2-1
length: 16
V: TRBV20-1
D: NA
size: many
CDR3: CSARAEQVGSYNEQFF
DNA: TGCAGTGCTAGAGCTGAGCAGGTGGGCTCCTACAATGAGCAGTTCTTC

J: TRBJ2-3
length: 18
V: TRBV6-1
D: NA
size: many
CDR3: CASSGPRGQFSGADTQYF
DNA: TGTGCCAGCAGTGGTCCCCGGGGGCAGTTCTCCGGTGCTGATACGCAGTATTTT

J: TRBJ1-5
length: 16
V: TRBV12-3/TRBV12-4
D: NA
size: many
CDR3: CASSPLGAGSNQPQHF
DNA: TGTGCCAGCAGTCCATTGGGGGCAGGTAGCAATCAGCCCCAGCATTTT

J: TRBJ2-1
length: 15
V: TRBV11-1
D: NA
size: NA
CDR3: CASSPDSNPYNEQFF
DNA: TGTGCCAGCAGTCCCGACTCCAACCCCTACAATGAGCAGTTCTTC

J: TRBJ2-1
length: 18
V: TRBV3-1
D: NA
size: NA
CDR3: CASSQEVLADVSYNEQFF
DNA: TGTGCCAGCAGCCAAGAAGTTTTAGCGGACGTATCCTACAATGAGCAGTTCTTC

J: TRBJ1-5
length: 14
V: TRBV5-6
D: NA
size: many
CDR3: CASSTRETVQPQHF
DNA: TGTGCCAGCAGCACACGGGAGACAGTCCAGCCCCAGCATTTT

J: TRBJ1-2
length: 13
V: TRBV6-1
D: NA
size: many
CDR3: CASSPGPLYGYTF
DNA: TGTGCCAGCAGTCCCGGGCCCCTCTATGGCTACACCTTC

J: TRBJ2-2
length: 15
V: TRBV6-5
D: TRBD1
size: few
CDR3: CASSYGTANTGELFF
DNA: TGTGCCAGCAGTTACGGGACAGCGAACACCGGGGAGCTGTTTTTT

J: TRBJ1-2
length: 13
V: TRBV20-1
D: NA
size: NA
CDR3: CSAPGGTSYGYTF
DNA: TGCAGTGCTCCCGGGGGGACTTCCTACGGCTACACCTTC

J: TRBJ2-4
length: 14
V: TRBV20-1
D: NA
size: many
CDR3: CSARDLGSWDIQYF
DNA: TGCAGTGCTAGAGATTTGGGGAGCTGGGACATTCAGTACTTC

J: TRBJ2-7
length: 13
V: TRBV20-1
D: NA
size: many
CDR3: CSASVRGGGEQYF
DNA: TGCAGTGCTAGCGTCCGGGGAGGGGGCGAGCAGTACTTC

J: TRBJ2-1
length: 15
V: TRBV30
D: TRBD2
size: many
CDR3: CAWSGGGLGYNEQFF
DNA: TGTGCCTGGAGTGGCGGGGGATTAGGGTACAATGAGCAGTTCTTC

J: TRBJ2-5
length: 13
V: TRBV20-1
D: TRBD2
size: many
CDR3: CSACTSGEETQYF
DNA: TGCAGTGCTTGTACTAGCGGGGAAGAGACCCAGTACTTC

J: TRBJ2-1
length: 14
V: TRBV6-2/TRBV6-3
D: NA
size: many
CDR3: CATQVGGASVEQFF
DNA: TGTGCCACCCAAGTTGGGGGGGCCTCGGTTGAGCAGTTCTTC

J: TRBJ1-1
length: 15
V: TRBV20-1
D: NA
size: many
CDR3: CSARPTSGLNTEAFF
DNA: TGCAGTGCTAGACCCACTTCAGGACTGAACACTGAAGCTTTCTTT

J: TRBJ2-3
length: 15
V: TRBV20-1
D: TRBD1
size: NA
CDR3: CSASRTGDWTDTQYF
DNA: TGCAGTGCTAGCCGGACAGGGGATTGGACAGATACGCAGTATTTT

J: TRBJ1-1
length: 12
V: TRBV19
D: NA
size: many
CDR3: CASSFPGTEAFF
DNA: TGTGCCAGTAGTTTCCCCGGCACTGAAGCTTTCTTT

J: TRBJ1-2
length: 13
V: TRBV6-5
D: NA
size: NA
CDR3: CASSYNRNHGYTF
DNA: TGTGCCAGCAGTTACAACAGGAACCATGGCTACACCTTC

J: TRBJ1-5
length: 18
V: TRBV12-3/TRBV12-4
D: TRBD1
size: few
CDR3: CAGSLGQGAPLSNQPQHF
DNA: TGTGCCGGCAGCCTTGGACAGGGGGCGCCTCTCAGCAATCAGCCCCAGCATTTT

J: TRBJ2-3
length: 19
V: TRBV12-3/TRBV12-4
D: NA
size: many
CDR3: CASSLAHVNLQGSTDTQYF
DNA: TGTGCCAGCAGTTTAGCGCACGTTAATCTCCAGGGCAGCACAGATACGCAGTATTTT

J: TRBJ1-2
length: 14
V: TRBV30
D: NA
size: many
CDR3: CAWSVQAGGYGYTF
DNA: TGTGCCTGGAGTGTACAGGCCGGGGGCTATGGCTACACCTTC

J: TRBJ1-5
length: 14
V: TRBV30
D: NA
size: many
CDR3: CAWSAGNSNQPQHF
DNA: TGTGCCTGGAGTGCCGGAAATAGCAATCAGCCCCAGCATTTT

J: TRBJ1-1
length: 13
V: TRBV15
D: NA
size: many
CDR3: CATSRDRQTEAFF
DNA: TGTGCCACCAGCAGAGATCGGCAAACTGAAGCTTTCTTT